The 20 T cell receptor beta chains listed next were all sequenced from one sample in a study of T cell responses to AZD1222 COVID-19 vaccine. Assay: immunoSEQ multiplex PCR; the TCRdb copy retains only in-frame clones and omits some. The top ten clones hold 8.4% of a sample with 90,000 to 150,000 clones, approximately 90% of them seen once. Sequenced material: peripheral blood, taken on day 0 of AZD1222 vaccination. The receptors originated from an adult in good health.

This clone was seen a few times. The V and J genes are TRBV12-3 or TRBV12-4 and TRBJ2-3, with D tentatively TRBD2 (5 bases). The CDR3 is 12 residues long. V shed 6 bases and J shed 5 bases, with 9 bases lying between them. CDR3 protein: CASRTEGDTQYF. DNA for the CDR3: TGTGCCAGCAGGACCGAGGGAGATACGCAGTATTTT.

This sequence joins TRBV5-1 and TRBJ1-2; the D is unclear. Germline CDR1 SGHRS, CDR2 YFSETQ. This CDR3 spans 13 amino acids. Trimming stripped 0 bases from V and 8 bases from J, with 11 bases between. CDR3 DNA sequence: TGCGCCAGCAGCTTGGAGAGGGTGATCGGCTACACCTTC. It yields the protein CASSLERVIGYTF.

The V and J genes are TRBV7-3 and TRBJ1-6; TRBD1 is a possible D gene (6 bases). The germline CDR1 and CDR2 sequences are SGHTA and FQGTGA. There are 16 residues in the CDR3. V lost 2 bases to trimming and J lost 6 bases, with 14 bases between them. The CDR3: CASSLLGAPSNSPLHF. The CDR3 nucleotides are TGTGCCAGCAGCTTATTGGGGGCCCCCTCTAATTCACCCCTCCACTTT.

The chain joins TRBV28 to TRBJ2-2; 11 nucleotides match TRBD2. Germline trimming cut 6 bases from V and 5 bases from J; bases unmatched to any gene: 5. Germline lookup yields CDR1 MDHEN and CDR2 SYDVKM. The CDR3 is 15 residues long. The CDR3, as DNA: TGTGCCAGCAGCCGGGGACTAGCGGTGACCGGGGAGCTGTTTTTT. It specifies CASSRGLAVTGELFF.

The chain couples TRBV11-2 to TRBJ1-2, with 9 bases that match TRBD1. J was trimmed by 8 bases and V by 5 bases; bases with no gene match: 15. In germline, CDR1 is SGHAT, CDR2 FQNNGV. There are 16 residues in the CDR3. The CDR3 DNA reads as TGTGCCAGCAGCCCCCCACGAGGGACAGGGAGGGGAGGCTACACCTTC. This codes for CASSPPRGTGRGGYTF.

This clone was detected only once. The chain employs TRBV6-5 and TRBJ2-7, with TRBD1 matching over 7 bases. V lost 7 bases and J lost 1; bases outside the gene matches: 7. CDR3 size: 14 residues. The V gene's germline CDR1 is MNHEY and CDR2 SVGAGI. This CDR3 reads CASTAGTASYEQYF. The CDR3 coding sequence is TGTGCCAGCACCGCCGGGACAGCTTCCTACGAGCAGTACTTC.

The J gene is TRBJ2-1, the V gene TRBV6-5; no firm D call. The CDR3 has 14 residues. V lost 2 bases to trimming and J lost 2 bases, with 7 bases between them. Germline CDR1 is MNHEY and CDR2 is SVGAGI. Here the CDR3 reads CASSYGATYNEQFF. CDR3 in DNA: TGTGCCAGCAGTTACGGAGCGACCTACAATGAGCAGTTCTTC.

The CDR3 DNA follows: TGTGCCAGCAGCTCAATTTCCGAGCAGTACTTC. This sequence encodes CASSSISEQYF. The chain has TRBV7-9 and TRBJ2-7; no definite D call. The CDR3 is 11 amino acids. The V end was cut by 4 bases, the J end by 6 bases, with 7 bases between. The germline gives CDR1 SEHNR, CDR2 FQNEAQ (reference sequence).

The V call is TRBV3-1 (or the pseudogene TRBV3-2), the J call TRBJ1-1, with D unclear. Germline V gives CDR1 LGHDT, CDR2 YNNKEL (reference sequence). V gave up 0 bases and J gave up 0 bases, with 11 bases separating them. The CDR3 has 16 amino acids. CDR3 sequence (DNA): TGTGCCAGCAGCCAAGATCCAGCCGGATTGAACACTGAAGCTTTCTTT. Translated, it gives CASSQDPAGLNTEAFF.

Of note for this clone: At the DNA level, this CDR3 is encoded by other sequences in the same sample as well. The J gene is TRBJ2-1, the V gene TRBV2, with unresolved D. V lost 3 bases, J lost 4 bases, and 1 base lay in between. The length of the CDR3 is 11 residues. The germline V gene has CDR1 SNHLY and CDR2 FYNNEI. The CDR3 protein is CASSEYNEQFF. CDR3 DNA: TGTGCCAGCAGTGAGTACAATGAGCAGTTCTTC.

This sequence joins TRBV5-1 and TRBJ2-7; 9 bases are shared with TRBD2. The CDR3 runs to 16 residues. After removal of 4 bases from V and 5 bases from J, the junction contained 13 bases not matched to a gene. The germline CDR1 and CDR2 sequences are SGHRS and YFSETQ. CDR3 sequence: CASSPPWAGGLHEQYF. The CDR3 DNA sequence: TGCGCCAGCAGCCCGCCATGGGCGGGAGGGCTCCACGAGCAGTACTTC.

This chain links TRBV7-6 with TRBJ2-2; a weak D match, TRBD2 (5 bases). The CDR3 is 16 amino acids. V was shortened by 3 bases and J by 0 bases, with 11 bases between the two germline ends. Germline V lookup: CDR1 SGHVS, CDR2 FNYEAQ. The CDR3 loop reads CASSLTPGANTGELFF. CDR3 DNA: TGTGCCAGCAGCTTGACACCCGGGGCGAACACCGGGGAGCTGTTTTTT. The whole variable domain, filled in from reference TRBV7-6 and TRBJ2-2, reads GAGVSQSPRYKVTKRGQDVALRCDPISGHVSLYWYRQALGQGPEFLTYFNYEAQQDKSGLPNDRFSAERPEGSISTLTIQRTEQRDSAMYRCASSLTPGANTGELFFGEGSRLTVL.

This sequence joins TRBV5-1 and TRBJ2-3, with TRBD2 identical over 8 bases. This CDR3 contains 15 residues. Germline loops: CDR1 SGHRS, CDR2 YFSETQ. J lost 3 bases, V lost 0 bases, and 3 bases had no gene match. This CDR3 is CASSLAGGPTDTQYF. CDR3 DNA sequence: TGCGCCAGCAGCTTGGCGGGAGGGCCAACAGATACGCAGTATTTT.

This rearrangement joins TRBV20-1 to TRBJ2-5; TRBD2 matches 7 bases. J lost 3 bases, V lost 3 bases, and 7 bases had no gene match. In germline, CDR1 is DFQATT, CDR2 SNEGSKA (reference sequence). The CDR3 extends over 14 amino acids. The CDR3 reads CSASAGSGKETQYF. The CDR3 coding sequence is TGCAGTGCTAGTGCTGGGAGCGGGAAAGAGACCCAGTACTTC.

The chain couples TRBV7-9 to TRBJ1-4; TRBD1 might be the D (6 bases). Germline V gene lookup returns CDR1 SEHNR and CDR2 FQNEAQ (reference sequence). The CDR3 consists of 14 residues. Between the trimmed V and J ends, which lost 5 bases and 8 bases, there was a span of 15 bases. The CDR3: CASSPHRDFEKLFF. The DNA for the CDR3 is TGTGCCAGCAGCCCACACAGGGACTTCGAAAAACTGTTTTTT.

In nucleotides, the CDR3 is TGTGCCAGCAGGTCCACGGCCAACACTGAAGCTTTCTTT. It yields the protein CASRSTANTEAFF. This chain joins TRBV7-9 and TRBJ1-1, with no clear D. Germline values: CDR1 SEHNR, CDR2 FQNEAQ (reference sequence). Deletions cut 6 bases from V and 2 bases from J, with 10 bases between. CDR3 size: 13 residues. The full variable domain, rest sourced from reference TRBV7-9 and TRBJ1-1, is DTGVSQNPRHKITKRGQNVTFRCDPISEHNRLYWYRQTLGQGPEFLTYFQNEAQLEKSRLLSDRFSAERPKGSFSTLEIQRTEQGDSAMYLCASRSTANTEAFFGQGTRLTVV.

This clone came up a few times. The CDR3 is CASSQVSGRTEAFF. CDR3 coding DNA: TGTGCCAGCAGCCAAGTTTCGGGGCGCACTGAAGCTTTCTTT. The chain carries TRBV3-1 (or the pseudogene TRBV3-2) and TRBJ1-1, with a tentative D call TRBD1 (5 bases). This CDR3 has 14 amino acids. Germline assignment: CDR1 LGHDT and CDR2 YNNKEL (reference sequence). V was pared by 1 base and J by 4 bases, with 10 bases between.

This clone was recorded at least ten times. V gene TRBV7-9 combines with J gene TRBJ1-1; 7 bases are a match to TRBD1. Trimming cost V 5 bases and J 1 base; bases outside gene matches: 1. Per germline, CDR1 SEHNR and CDR2 FQNEAQ (reference sequence). The CDR3 spans 13 residues. As DNA, the CDR3 is TGTGCCAGCAGCCAGGGGGGGAACACTGAAGCTTTCTTT. Translated, it gives CASSQGGNTEAFF.

The chain recombines TRBV19 with TRBJ1-5; 8 bases are shared with TRBD1. This CDR3 spans 17 amino acids. The V gene's germline CDR1 is LNHDA and CDR2 SQIVND (reference sequence). The trim removed 3 bases at V and 0 bases at J, leaving 7 bases unmatched. The CDR3 DNA follows: TGTGCCAGTAGTATCGGGACAGGACGAACTAGCAATCAGCCCCAGCATTTT. It yields the protein CASSIGTGRTSNQPQHF.

The chain carries TRBV12-3 or TRBV12-4 and TRBJ1-6; D remains unclear. V lost 3 bases and J lost 6, with 3 bases in between. The CDR3 consists of 12 residues. The CDR3 nucleotides read TGTGCCAGCAGTTTCGTTAATTCACCCCTCCACTTT. Translating it yields CASSFVNSPLHF.